Below, one T cell receptor beta chain is given with its context. The CDR3 sequence is 14 residues long. Germline CDR1 reads SEHNR; CDR2 reads FQNEAQ (reference sequence). V was clipped by 1 base and J by 7 bases, with 8 bases between them. In the original processing: It was from reference gene primer amplification that nucleated cell counts were estimated. Measured with immunoSEQ multiplex PCR; TCRdb has only the in-frame clones, and not every one. Clonal size and the V and J genes are those of that table, whereas D and trimming came from the DNA. The data contain about 480,000 clones, around nine tenths of them singletons. The sample comes from a study of blood T cell repertoires in COVID-19. At the level of the study: Researchers got acute and convalescent COVID-19 samples from the United States, Italy and Spain. PBMCs, B-cell-depleted T cells, or T cells were the source of the cDNA or gDNA that made up the material.

The rearrangement uses TRBV7-9 and TRBJ1-6; D is undetermined. The clonotype originates from a woman aged 40 to 55 who had recovered from COVID-19. Sample: PBMCs or T cells enriched from blood (not recorded which). CDR3: CASSLERSNSPLHF. The CDR3 DNA sequence: TGTGCCAGCAGCTTAGAACGGAGCAATTCACCCCTCCACTTT.